Listed below are T cell receptor beta chains from one sample, sequenced in a study of CD8 T cells in ankylosing spondylitis. TCRdb reanalysed the 5' RACE reads using MiXCR and keeps one entry per CDR3 protein. The sample yields 25,000 to 35,000 distinct CDR3 sequences, about 7.2% seen once. Sequenced material: blood, either unsorted or a sorted T cell fraction (not recorded which). Receptor source: a male donor with ankylosing spondylitis or in good health (not recorded which). CDR3s leave out the opening cysteine and the closing phenylalanine or tryptophan. D genes are given only for firm matches.

j_call	v_call	d_call	cdr3_aa
TRBJ2-3	TRBV5-1	-	ASTSSGTDTQY
TRBJ2-3	TRBV7-2	-	ASSFSLKDTQY
TRBJ2-7	TRBV7-6	TRBD1	ASSVAGGAGEQY
TRBJ2-2	TRBV4-2	TRBD2	ASSQDWGASGSGGELF
TRBJ2-2	TRBV25-1	TRBD1	ASSESDRWNTGELF
TRBJ2-3	TRBV5-6	-	ASSLVPGDTQY
TRBJ2-2	TRBV2	-	ASTLGLSTGELF
TRBJ2-2	TRBV14	TRBD2	ASSHGTSGPTRGELF
TRBJ1-4	TRBV7-2	-	ASSRMGLNEKLF
TRBJ1-2	TRBV2	TRBD1	ASSGQGIHGYT
TRBJ2-2	TRBV18	TRBD2	ASSPGLAGGTGELF
TRBJ2-7	TRBV11-2	-	ASSFFGGFYEQY
TRBJ2-2	TRBV7-6	-	ASSLDQTGELF
TRBJ2-1	TRBV4-1	TRBD2	ASSQALAGGNEQF
TRBJ2-1	TRBV3-1	TRBD2	ASSQATSGRVF
TRBJ2-2	TRBV20-1	TRBD1	SAGGQGSGGELF
TRBJ2-2	TRBV7-2	TRBD1	ASSWTGSNTGELF
TRBJ2-7	TRBV28	-	ASSLSREQY
TRBJ1-2	TRBV12-3/TRBV12-4	TRBD1	ASSPGDRGRT
TRBJ1-2	TRBV27	-	ASRPYFLTAGYGYT
TRBJ2-7	TRBV7-2	TRBD2	ASSSIAGVNEQY
TRBJ2-1	TRBV7-2	-	ASSLGVGDGQF
TRBJ1-3	TRBV12-3/TRBV12-4	-	ASSPHGGRGNTIY
TRBJ2-1	TRBV12-3/TRBV12-4	-	ASSSLGGSINEQF
TRBJ2-7	TRBV28	-	ASSGLLGQL
TRBJ2-1	TRBV15	-	ATSRVPQGSEQF
TRBJ2-7	TRBV5-1	-	ASSLDSLIDEQY
TRBJ2-3	TRBV28	TRBD1	ASRRGQGNTDTQY
TRBJ2-7	TRBV28	TRBD2	ASSLPGEAGGKPYEQY
TRBJ2-3	TRBV20-1	-	SAFSPDGTDTQY
TRBJ2-7	TRBV7-9	TRBD1	ASRRDSYEQY
TRBJ2-5	TRBV7-9	TRBD2	ASTPDGLAGWETQY
TRBJ2-1	TRBV7-7	TRBD2	ASSLPRTSGKSSYNEQF
TRBJ2-5	TRBV6-1	-	ASGKGGGETQY
TRBJ2-3	TRBV11-2	-	ASSRRSTDTQY
TRBJ2-1	TRBV15	-	ATSRDLSGDEQF
TRBJ2-5	TRBV24-1	TRBD2	ATSRGLAGEETQY
TRBJ2-5	TRBV4-1	TRBD1	ASSTQGQGQETQY
TRBJ2-4	TRBV12-3/TRBV12-4	-	ASSLGGSQLAKNIQY
TRBJ2-7	TRBV12-3/TRBV12-4	-	ASRLGGGPEQY
TRBJ2-1	TRBV10-3	TRBD2	ATRGLAGEQGNEQF
TRBJ2-2	TRBV18	-	ASSTGLTMNTGELF
TRBJ2-7	TRBV5-1	-	ASSLGSGLSSYEQY
TRBJ2-3	TRBV6-1	TRBD1	ASSDRGDRTDTQY
TRBJ2-1	TRBV9	-	ASSITSDNEQF
TRBJ1-6	TRBV28	-	ASISANSPLH
TRBJ2-3	TRBV5-6	-	ASSLARGADTQY
TRBJ2-5	TRBV7-9	TRBD1	ASSPGQAFQETQY
TRBJ2-4	TRBV27	-	ASSRNTVAKNIQY
TRBJ2-4	TRBV7-2	-	ASSPSGTIAKNIQY
TRBJ2-1	TRBV30	-	AWSGGPYNEQF
TRBJ2-4	TRBV11-2	-	ASSRSGIQY
TRBJ2-7	TRBV5-1	-	ASSLGGGSYEQY
TRBJ2-1	TRBV7-2	-	ASSLEGQDYNEQF
TRBJ1-6	TRBV5-1	-	ASSFSSLDRTNSPLH
TRBJ2-7	TRBV7-2	-	ASSSPTPFYEQY
TRBJ2-7	TRBV7-2	TRBD2	ASSITSGSPYEQY